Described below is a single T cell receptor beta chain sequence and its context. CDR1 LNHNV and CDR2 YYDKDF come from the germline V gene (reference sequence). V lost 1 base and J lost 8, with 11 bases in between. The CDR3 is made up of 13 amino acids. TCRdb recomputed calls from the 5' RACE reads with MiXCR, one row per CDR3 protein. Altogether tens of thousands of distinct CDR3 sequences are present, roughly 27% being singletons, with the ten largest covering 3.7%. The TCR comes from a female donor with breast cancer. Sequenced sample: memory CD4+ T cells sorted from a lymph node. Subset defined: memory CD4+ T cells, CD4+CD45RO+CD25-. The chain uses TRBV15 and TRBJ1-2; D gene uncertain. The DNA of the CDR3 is TGTGCCACCAGCAGAGGTGGGGTAGGCGGCTACACCTTC. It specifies CATSRGGVGGYTF.